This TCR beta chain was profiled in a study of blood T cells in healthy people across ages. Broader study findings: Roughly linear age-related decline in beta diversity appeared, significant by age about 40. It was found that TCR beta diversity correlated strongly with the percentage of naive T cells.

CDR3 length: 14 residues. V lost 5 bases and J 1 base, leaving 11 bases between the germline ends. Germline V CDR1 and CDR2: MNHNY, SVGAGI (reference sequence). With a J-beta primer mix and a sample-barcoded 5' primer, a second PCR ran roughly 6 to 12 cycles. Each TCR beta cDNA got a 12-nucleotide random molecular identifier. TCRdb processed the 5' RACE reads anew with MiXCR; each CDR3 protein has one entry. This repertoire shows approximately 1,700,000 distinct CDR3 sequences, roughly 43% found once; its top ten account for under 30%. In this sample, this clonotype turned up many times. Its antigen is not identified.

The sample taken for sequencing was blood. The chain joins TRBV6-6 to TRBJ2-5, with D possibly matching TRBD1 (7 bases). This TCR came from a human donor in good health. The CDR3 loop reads CASSVRGAQETQYF. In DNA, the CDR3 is TGTGCCAGCAGTGTCAGGGGGGCCCAAGAGACCCAGTACTTC.